This T cell receptor beta chain derives from a study of blood T cell repertoires in COVID-19. Looking at the study overall: Sites in the United States, Italy and Spain provided acute and convalescent COVID-19 samples. Sample material is recorded as cDNA or gDNA derived from T cells, B-cell-depleted T cells, or PBMCs.

Only one count was recorded for this clone. Per the study methods: Researchers report that nucleated cell counts were estimated from reference gene primer amplification. Produced via immunoSEQ multiplex PCR; TCRdb's table is partial and in-frame only. D and trimming were read from the DNA, whereas the V and J calls and clone size are those reported in that table. This sample carries about 90,000 clones, 70% to 90% of them seen once, and the ten largest clones take about 3.4%. Germline CDR1 reads ENHRY; CDR2 reads SYGVKD. Trimming took 2 bases from V and 6 from J, leaving 11 bases between them. The CDR3 has 14 amino acids.

Sequenced sample: peripheral blood. The receptor was derived from a man between 50 and 59 years old with acute or convalescent COVID-19. The chain has TRBV10-3 and TRBJ1-3; D not resolved. Here the CDR3 DNA reads TGTGCCATCAGTGAGGTCGGGAGGGCAAACACCATATATTTT. Translating it yields CAISEVGRANTIYF.